This T cell receptor (beta chain) was identified in a study of T cell responses to AZD1222 COVID-19 vaccine. Germline lookup yields CDR1 SNHLY and CDR2 FYNNEI. The junction had 4 bases not matched to a gene; V was cut back by 2 bases and J by 5 bases. The CDR3 has 14 amino acids. Libraries were prepared by immunoSEQ multiplex PCR; TCRdb keeps only in-frame clonotypes and omits some of them. Here the sample spans approximately 89,000 clones, 90% being singletons. Whole-study findings and limits: There were repertoire samples only from the period after the peak T cell response.

In the case of this clone: Its antigen is unidentified.

The chain links TRBV2 to TRBJ2-5, with 8 bases aligning to TRBD1. The receptor's source is an adult who received the AZD1222 COVID-19 vaccine. This sample comprised peripheral blood, obtained 28 days after the second AZD1222 dose. In DNA form, the CDR3 reads TGTGCCAGCAGTGAACAGGGGGCGGGGGAGACCCAGTACTTC. Translated: CASSEQGAGETQYF.